The count of the clone carrying this TCR beta chain is one. The CDR3 runs 17 residues. V was clipped by 3 bases and J by 2 bases, with 18 bases between them. Germline V gene sequence: CDR1 SGDLS, CDR2 YYNGEE. TCRdb's copy holds only in-frame clones and misses some; the assay was immunoSEQ multiplex PCR. Of approximately 250,000 clones in the sample, 85% to 90% were seen once. This entry belongs to a study of blood T cell repertoires in COVID-19. Sequenced: PBMCs or T cells enriched from blood (not recorded which). The origin of this receptor is a woman under 40 with acute COVID-19. This chain uses TRBV9 with TRBJ1-3; a possible D gene is TRBD1 (6 bases). Written as DNA, the CDR3 is TGTGCCAGCAGCGCAGGGGACACGTCCGGAACTGGAAACACCATATATTTT. It is translated as CASSAGDTSGTGNTIYF.